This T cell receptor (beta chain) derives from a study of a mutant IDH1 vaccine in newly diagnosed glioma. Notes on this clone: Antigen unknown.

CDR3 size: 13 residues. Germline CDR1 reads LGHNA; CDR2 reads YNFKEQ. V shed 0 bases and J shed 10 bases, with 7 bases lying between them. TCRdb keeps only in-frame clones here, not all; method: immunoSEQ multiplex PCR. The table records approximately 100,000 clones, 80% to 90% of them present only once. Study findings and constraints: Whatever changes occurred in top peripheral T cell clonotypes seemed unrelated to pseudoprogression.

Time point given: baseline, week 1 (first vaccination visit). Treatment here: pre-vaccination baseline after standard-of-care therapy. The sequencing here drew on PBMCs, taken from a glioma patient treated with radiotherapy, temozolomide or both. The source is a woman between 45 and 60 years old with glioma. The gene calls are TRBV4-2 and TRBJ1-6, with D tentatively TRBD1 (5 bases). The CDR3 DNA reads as TGTGCCAGCAGCCAAGAGGGGGACTCACCCCTCCACTTT. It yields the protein CASSQEGDSPLHF.